One and the same sample provided the 28 T cell receptor beta chains below, sequenced in a study of control samples from healthy donors and cancer patients. The data were produced by immunoSEQ multiplex PCR, yet TCRdb's version contains in-frame clones alone and is incomplete. The table has about 130,000 clones, about 94% seen once. Sequencing was carried out using PBMCs. The origin of the receptors is a man aged 60 to 75 with colorectal cancer.

The V call is TRBV6-5, the J call TRBJ2-4; D unclear. Between the trimmed V and J ends, which lost 2 bases and 9 bases, there was a span of 5 bases. CDR1 is MNHEY and CDR2 is SVGAGI in the germline V gene. The length of the CDR3 is 11 residues. The CDR3 reads CASSYLGIQYF. The CDR3 DNA reads as TGTGCCAGCAGTTACCTCGGCATTCAGTACTTC.

The V call is TRBV7-2, the J call TRBJ2-5, with 7 bases identical to TRBD2. The CDR3 consists of 13 residues. V shed 6 bases and J 5 bases; nucleotides not matched to a gene: 6. Looked up from germline, CDR1 is SGHTA and CDR2 is FQGNSA. The CDR3 protein is CASSPTSRETQYF. CDR3 DNA sequence: TGTGCCAGCAGTCCGACTAGCAGGGAGACCCAGTACTTC.

The chain links TRBV4-1 to TRBJ2-3, with 7 nucleotides matching TRBD2. CDR3 length equals 19 residues. Looked up from germline, CDR1 is MGHRA and CDR2 is YSYEKL. J gave up 1 base and V 0 bases, and 13 bases lay outside the gene matches. CDR3 sequence (DNA): TGCGCCAGCAGCCAAGACCAACCGTCGTGGAGCGGGGGCACAGATACGCAGTATTTT. Translated: CASSQDQPSWSGGTDTQYF.

This chain uses TRBV15 with TRBJ2-7; D is uncertain. In germline, CDR1 is LNHNV, CDR2 YYDKDF (reference sequence). The germline V and J ends were trimmed by 1 base and 7 bases, with 11 bases remaining between them. The CDR3 consists of 13 residues. The CDR3 region is CATSRGGTLEQYF. CDR3 bases: TGTGCCACCAGCAGAGGAGGTACATTAGAGCAGTACTTC.

J is TRBJ2-7 and V is TRBV6-5, with TRBD1 matching 11 bases. V trimming: 6 bases; J trimming: 1 base; junction bases outside the gene matches: 5. Germline V gene lookup returns CDR1 MNHEY and CDR2 SVGAGI. The CDR3 sequence is 15 residues long. The DNA of the CDR3 is TGTGCCAGCAGGTCGGGACAGGGGGTTTCCTACGAGCAGTACTTC. Translated, it gives CASRSGQGVSYEQYF.

The chain carries TRBV19 and TRBJ2-1; 8 positions agree with TRBD1. Germline values: CDR1 LNHDA, CDR2 SQIVND (reference sequence). CDR3 size: 12 residues. The J segment lost 8 bases and the V segment lost 9 bases, leaving 6 bases of the junction unmatched. The CDR3 reads CASRGRRDEQFF. The DNA of the CDR3 is TGTGCCAGCAGGGGGCGGCGAGATGAGCAGTTCTTC.

The genes are TRBV7-2 and TRBJ2-5; the D gene is possibly TRBD2 (6 bases). The CDR3 has 16 residues. Between the trimmed V and J ends, which lost 5 bases and 9 bases, there was a span of 25 bases. Germline V gene lookup returns CDR1 SGHTA and CDR2 FQGNSA. Here the CDR3 reads CASSGARRGSSGPQYF. The CDR3 region has the DNA TGTGCCAGCAGCGGGGCCAGGCGGGGCTCTTCTGGGCCCCAGTACTTC.

The chain links TRBV29-1 to TRBJ1-1; weak D call: TRBD1 (6 bases). Germline-derived CDR1 and CDR2 are SQVTM and ANQGSEA. Deletions cut 3 bases from V and 8 bases from J, with 16 bases between. The CDR3 length is 13 residues. In nucleotides, the CDR3 is TGCAGCGTTGAGACACAGGGCCCGCCCGAAGCTTTCTTT. This translates into CSVETQGPPEAFF.

This chain joins TRBV18 and TRBJ2-2; the match to TRBD1 covers 8 bases. With V trimmed by 8 bases and J by 1 base, 3 bases remained unmatched. The CDR3 is made up of 14 amino acids. Germline lookup yields CDR1 KGHSH and CDR2 LQKENI. CDR3 DNA: TGTGCCAGCGCGGGACAGGAGAACACCGGGGAGCTGTTTTTT. Translation gives CASAGQENTGELFF.

The chain has TRBV6-6 and TRBJ1-2; TRBD1 agrees at 7 bases. From germline, CDR1 is MNHNY and CDR2 SVGAGI (reference sequence). V was clipped by 8 bases and J by 5 bases; unmatched bases: 5. This CDR3 comprises 12 residues. The CDR3 spells CASLGTDYGYTF. CDR3 sequence (DNA): TGTGCCAGCCTAGGGACAGATTATGGCTACACCTTC.

This clone was seen a handful of times. The chain links TRBV19 to TRBJ2-3; 13 bases agree with TRBD2. This CDR3 is built from 18 residues. With V trimmed by 3 bases and J by 0 bases, 6 bases remained unmatched. The germline CDR1 and CDR2 sequences are LNHDA and SQIVND (reference sequence). CDR3 region: CASSITTSGGPSTDTQYF. The CDR3 nucleotides read TGTGCCAGTAGTATTACGACTAGCGGGGGGCCGAGCACAGATACGCAGTATTTT.

The CDR3 reads CASSFARGSGNTIYF. The CDR3 nucleotides read TGTGCCAGCAGTTTTGCGCGGGGCTCTGGAAACACCATATATTTT. The rearrangement links TRBV6-5 to TRBJ1-3; no reliable D call. The CDR3 has 15 residues. Trimming cost V 4 bases and J 0 bases, with 10 bases left between them. The V gene's germline CDR1 is MNHEY and CDR2 SVGAGI.

This chain connects TRBV7-9 to TRBJ1-5; unclear D gene. Trimming stripped 1 base from V and 6 bases from J, with 7 bases between. Germline CDR1 reads SEHNR; CDR2 reads FQNEAQ (reference sequence). This CDR3 has 13 residues. CDR3 protein: CASSLDGVQPQHF. CDR3 in DNA: TGTGCCAGCAGCTTAGACGGGGTTCAGCCCCAGCATTTT.

The gene calls are TRBV5-1 and TRBJ2-1; TRBD1 agrees at 8 bases. The length of the CDR3 is 15 residues. V lost 2 bases to trimming and J lost 7 bases; unmatched junction nucleotides: 8. CDR1 and CDR2 (germline): SGHRS, YFSETQ. CDR3 DNA sequence: TGCGCCAGCAGCTTAGAGACAGGGGTGGGGAATGAGCAGTTCTTC. As protein: CASSLETGVGNEQFF.

This clone was recorded once. A read error may produce the germline difference seen at one junction end. The chain combines TRBV13 with TRBJ1-4; TRBD1 is a possible D gene (6 bases). The germline V gene has CDR1 PRHDT and CDR2 FYEKMQ (reference sequence). This CDR3 has 17 residues. CDR3 nucleotide sequence: TGTGCCAGCAGCCTAGGGGGGCAGGGCACCCCTAATGAAAAACTGTTTTTT. Protein: CASSLGGQGTPNEKLFF.

The CDR3 spells CASRGLMGDQPQHF. In DNA, the CDR3 is TGTGCCAGTAGAGGTCTCATGGGCGATCAGCCCCAGCATTTT. The chain combines TRBV19 with TRBJ1-5; D gene uncertain. Germline-derived CDR1 and CDR2 are LNHDA and SQIVND (reference sequence). Trimming took off 6 bases at V and 5 bases at J, with 14 bases between the two ends. The CDR3 spans 14 residues.

The CDR3 DNA reads TGTGCCAGCAGCGTCCTTCCCCGGGACACTGAAGCTTTCTTT. Translating it yields CASSVLPRDTEAFF. The rearrangement joins TRBV9 to TRBJ1-1; D call uncertain. Germline V CDR1 and CDR2: SGDLS, YYNGEE. Trimming cost V 2 bases and J 3 bases, with 11 bases left between them. The CDR3 runs 14 residues.

The rearrangement joins TRBV6-5 to TRBJ2-7; 7 bases map to TRBD1. Germline CDR1 MNHEY, CDR2 SVGAGI. J lost 1 base, V lost 8 bases, and 8 bases had no gene match. The CDR3 extends over 14 amino acids. The CDR3 sequence is CASSGGKKSYEQYF. The CDR3 bases are TGTGCCAGCTCAGGGGGAAAAAAGTCCTACGAGCAGTACTTC.

The chain uses TRBV29-1 and TRBJ1-1; D is undetermined. CDR3 size: 12 residues. V was clipped by 6 bases and J by 2 bases, with 10 bases between them. CDR1 is SQVTM, CDR2 ANQGSEA, per germline. In DNA form, the CDR3 reads TGCAGCGTCCACAACCTAAACACTGAAGCTTTCTTT. This translates into CSVHNLNTEAFF.

The chain employs TRBV19 and TRBJ2-2; no clear D gene. This CDR3 is built from 15 residues. Germline lookup yields CDR1 LNHDA and CDR2 SQIVND (reference sequence). Trimming left V 3 bases short and J 0 bases short, with 8 bases between. For the CDR3, the DNA is TGTGCCAGTAGTATTAGCAGCTCGAACACCGGGGAGCTGTTTTTT. It specifies CASSISSSNTGELFF.

This clone was counted once. V and J are TRBV27 and TRBJ1-2; D unclear. CDR3 length equals 15 residues. Trimming took off 2 bases at V and 0 bases at J, with 10 bases between the two ends. Germline V gene lookup returns CDR1 MNHEY and CDR2 SMNVEV (reference sequence). The CDR3 reads CASSLRTEPNYGYTF. CDR3 in DNA: TGTGCCAGCAGTTTACGGACCGAACCTAACTATGGCTACACCTTC.

The chain has TRBV27 and TRBJ2-2; 9 nucleotides line up with TRBD2. This CDR3 region has 16 residues. With 0 bases clipped from V and 1 base from J, the junction kept 0 bases outside the gene matches. CDR1 and CDR2 (germline): MNHEY, SMNVEV (reference sequence). The CDR3 DNA reads as TGTGCCAGCAGTTTATCGCGGGGGGGGAACACCGGGGAGCTGTTTTTT. This sequence encodes CASSLSRGGNTGELFF.

J is TRBJ1-6 and V is TRBV19; perhaps TRBD1 as D (5 bases). V lost 3 bases, J lost 1 base, and 7 bases lay in between. Germline-derived CDR1 and CDR2 are LNHDA and SQIVND (reference sequence). The CDR3 sequence is 15 residues long. The CDR3 sequence: CASSMGGSYNSPLHF. The CDR3 DNA reads TGTGCCAGTAGTATGGGGGGTTCCTATAATTCACCCCTCCACTTT. The whole variable domain, remainder taken from reference TRBV19 and TRBJ1-6, is DGGITQSPKYLFRKEGQNVTLSCEQNLNHDAMYWYRQDPGQGLRLIYYSQIVNDFQKGDIAEGYSVSREKKESFPLTVTSAQKNPTAFYLCASSMGGSYNSPLHFGNGTRLTVT.

The chain links TRBV6-5 to TRBJ1-5; D may be TRBD1 (5 bases). CDR1 and CDR2 (germline): MNHEY, SVGAGI. This CDR3 spans 15 amino acids. V dropped 7 bases and J dropped 6 bases, with 19 bases sitting between them. The CDR3 reads CASTQLRGTGQPQHF. CDR3 nucleotide sequence: TGTGCCAGCACCCAACTGCGGGGGACGGGTCAGCCCCAGCATTTT.

This clone was observed a handful of times. The gene calls are TRBV6-6 and TRBJ1-3, with D perhaps TRBD1 (5 bases). CDR1 is MNHNY, CDR2 SVGAGI, per germline (reference sequence). The CDR3 sequence is 15 residues long. V lost 2 bases and J 8 bases, leaving 16 bases between the germline ends. The CDR3 region is CASSYTGPAGDTIYF. For the CDR3, the DNA is TGTGCCAGCAGTTACACGGGACCGGCGGGTGACACCATATATTTT.

V gene TRBV28 combines with J gene TRBJ2-7, with 8 bases aligning to TRBD1. V gave up 7 bases and J gave up 3 bases; unmatched junction bases: 8. In germline, CDR1 is MDHEN, CDR2 SYDVKM. CDR3 size: 14 residues. The CDR3 protein is CASTGGQENYEQYF. CDR3 nucleotide sequence: TGTGCCAGCACTGGGGGACAGGAGAACTACGAGCAGTACTTC.

The table lists this clone with a count of one. The rearrangement joins TRBV18 to TRBJ1-6; 9 bases are shared with TRBD1. V lost 4 bases and J lost 8; bases outside the gene matches: 6. Germline assignment: CDR1 KGHSH and CDR2 LQKENI. CDR3 length: 15 amino acids. The CDR3 DNA reads TGTGCCAGCTCACGTGGACAGGGGAGACATTCACCCCTCCACTTT. This codes for CASSRGQGRHSPLHF.

The table lists this clone with a count of one. The gene calls are TRBV5-6 and TRBJ2-7; maybe TRBD1 (6 bases). The germline V and J ends were trimmed by 4 bases and 5 bases, with 16 bases remaining between them. This CDR3 contains 14 residues. Germline-derived CDR1 and CDR2 are SGHDT and YYEEEE. The CDR3: CASSRQAGLDEQYF. As DNA, the CDR3 is TGTGCCAGCAGCCGACAGGCTGGTTTGGACGAGCAGTACTTC.